This T cell receptor beta chain appears in the sequencing data of a study of response to subunit inactivated influenza vaccine. CDR3 length: 13 amino acids. Deletions cut 10 bases from V and 1 base from J, with 13 bases between. Per germline, CDR1 ENHRY and CDR2 SYGVKD. TCRdb itself ran the RT-PCR reads through MiXCR, one entry per CDR3 protein. The table lists about 520,000 distinct CDR3 sequences, about 7.2% of them singletons, with roughly 13% in the top ten. General study points: Only a handful of new T cells, the authors suggested, are recruited with each seasonal influenza vaccination.

Comment on this clonotype: Its antigen is unknown.

The clonotype comes from a man aged 45 to 75 who received an inactivated influenza vaccine. The chain employs TRBV10-3 and TRBJ1-1, with a tentative D call TRBD1 (5 bases). The material was PBMCs from blood, obtained around 2 years after vaccination. The CDR3 here is CATFGTPNTEAFF. In nucleotides, the CDR3 is TGTGCCACCTTCGGGACGCCGAACACTGAAGCTTTCTTT.